Below are 17 T cell receptor beta chains sequenced from a single sample in a study of T cell responses to AZD1222 COVID-19 vaccine (dated by TCRdb to about 2021). The meaning of the sample's time point label: about 28 days (+/-7) after the second vaccine dose. Per the publication, the treatment or condition label means: meningococcal conjugate vaccine given as trial control. The protocol used for the library was the immunoSEQ multiplex PCR assay. TCRdb took this table from immuneACCESS and kept in-frame rearrangements with V and J called. Such tables lack part of the clones; where checked against another copy, unresolved V genes explain under half of the gap, and the rest is unexplained. This sample gives about 200,000 clones in total; roughly 92% of them show up just once. 3.6% of the sample is in the top ten clones. The input for sequencing was peripheral blood, taken 28 days after the second dose of the MenACWY control vaccine. These receptors all come from an adult who received the MenACWY meningococcal vaccine as a control.

The V gene is TRBV24-1, the J gene TRBJ2-1; D ambiguous. This CDR3 region has 15 residues. V lost 5 bases to trimming and J lost 7 bases, with 17 bases between them. Germline CDR1 reads KGHDR; CDR2 reads SFDVKD. The CDR3 DNA follows: TGTGCCACCAGTGCGGCGGCCGGGCAAGTGAATGAGCAGTTCTTC. Protein product: CATSAAAGQVNEQFF.

The chain has TRBV12-3 or TRBV12-4 and TRBJ1-2; TRBD1 aligns across 7 bases. J lost 6 bases, V lost 2 bases, and 3 bases had no gene match. This CDR3 comprises 13 residues. The CDR3 bases are TGTGCCAGCAGTTTATTCACAGGGGATGGCTACACCTTC. Translated, it gives CASSLFTGDGYTF.

The chain combines TRBV7-2 with TRBJ2-3, with D possibly matching TRBD2 (6 bases). The V gene's germline CDR1 is SGHTA and CDR2 FQGNSA. There are 14 residues in the CDR3. Trimming took off 2 bases at V and 4 bases at J, with 10 bases between the two ends. Written as DNA, the CDR3 is TGTGCCAGCAGCTTATGGCGGGATCCAGATACGCAGTATTTT. This sequence encodes CASSLWRDPDTQYF.

V usage is TRBV6-5 and J usage is TRBJ2-3, with a weak D call TRBD2 (6 bases). This CDR3 contains 16 residues. V was clipped by 2 bases and J by 2 bases, with 14 bases between them. Germline CDR1 is MNHEY and CDR2 is SVGAGI. CDR3 in amino acids: CASSYLRAGLTDTQYF. CDR3 DNA: TGTGCCAGCAGTTACCTCCGAGCGGGCCTCACAGATACGCAGTATTTT.

On this clone: An end of the junction differs from the germline gene, which may be a read error. The chain combines TRBV7-6 with TRBJ2-3; TRBD2 agrees at 7 bases. Germline V gives CDR1 SGHVS, CDR2 FNYEAQ. The CDR3 has 13 residues. CDR3 DNA: TGTGCCAGCACCGAGACTAGCAGAGATACGCAGTATTTT. The encoded protein is CASTETSRDTQYF.

The chain recombines TRBV19 with TRBJ1-4; D unclear. Germline V gene sequence: CDR1 LNHDA, CDR2 SQIVND (reference sequence). The V end was cut by 6 bases, the J end by 5 bases, with 16 bases between. The CDR3 contains 15 residues. This chain's CDR3 is CASSRAAGGNEKLFF. The CDR3 nucleotides are TGTGCCAGTAGCCGGGCCGCAGGCGGGAATGAAAAACTGTTTTTT.

This rearrangement joins TRBV2 to TRBJ1-4; no clear D gene. Looked up from germline, CDR1 is SNHLY and CDR2 is FYNNEI. V dropped 11 bases and J dropped 4 bases, with 14 bases sitting between them. This CDR3 contains 13 residues. CDR3 nucleotide sequence: TGTGCCGGGCAGCGAAACATTAATGAAAAACTGTTTTTT. Protein sequence: CAGQRNINEKLFF.

The chain uses TRBV11-2 and TRBJ1-2; 7 bases agree with TRBD1. Germline CDR1 and CDR2: SGHAT and FQNNGV. The CDR3 contains 15 residues. J lost 2 bases, V lost 3 bases, and 6 bases had no gene match. The CDR3 is CASSFRQTGNYGYTF. The CDR3 nucleotides are TGTGCCAGCAGCTTCAGACAGACAGGGAACTATGGCTACACCTTC. Full variable domain (missing parts from reference TRBV11-2 and TRBJ1-2): EAGVAQSPRYKIIEKRQSVAFWCNPISGHATLYWYQQILGQGPKLLIQFQNNGVVDDSQLPKDRFSAERLKGVDSTLKIQPAKLEDSAVYLCASSFRQTGNYGYTFGSGTRLTVV.

The rearrangement links TRBV10-1 to TRBJ2-5; tentatively, D is TRBD1 (6 bases). The CDR3 length is 16 residues. Trimming removed 7 bases from V and 2 bases from J, with 20 bases in between. Germline lookup yields CDR1 WNHNN and CDR2 SYGVQD (reference sequence). The CDR3 spells CASKTAGVRGQETQYF. CDR3 nucleotide sequence: TGCGCCAGCAAAACCGCAGGGGTAAGGGGACAAGAGACCCAGTACTTC.

V usage is TRBV5-1 and J usage is TRBJ1-1; D remains ambiguous. There are 13 residues in the CDR3. V dropped 0 bases and J dropped 0 bases, with 3 bases sitting between them. CDR1 is SGHRS, CDR2 YFSETQ, per germline. The CDR3 region has the DNA TGCGCCAGCAGCTTGGGGATGAACACTGAAGCTTTCTTT. Its translation: CASSLGMNTEAFF.

The gene calls are TRBV7-9 and TRBJ2-5, with D uncertain. The CDR3 is made up of 11 amino acids. V lost 5 bases and J 6 bases, leaving 7 bases between the germline ends. Germline CDR1 is SEHNR and CDR2 is FQNEAQ (reference sequence). CDR3 in amino acids: CASSPGKTQYF. CDR3 nucleotides: TGTGCCAGCAGCCCCGGCAAGACCCAGTACTTC.

A remark on this clone: The sample contains more than one DNA sequence encoding this CDR3. The chain has TRBV20-1 and TRBJ1-2; D is unresolved. V gave up 3 bases and J gave up 2 bases, with 4 bases separating them. Germline lookup yields CDR1 DFQATT and CDR2 SNEGSKA (reference sequence). This CDR3 is built from 11 residues. The CDR3 nucleotides read TGCAGTGCTAGCCCGAACTATGGCTACACCTTC. Residues: CSASPNYGYTF.

The genes are TRBV6-1 and TRBJ2-1; the match to TRBD2 covers 10 bases. Germline trimming cut 1 base from V and 9 bases from J; bases unmatched to any gene: 6. The CDR3 contains 15 residues. Germline V gene lookup returns CDR1 MNHNS and CDR2 SASEGT. In DNA form, the CDR3 reads TGTGCCAGCAGTGAAGACCGGAGCGGGAGGGCTGAGCAGTTCTTC. It is translated as CASSEDRSGRAEQFF.

This chain joins TRBV12-5 and TRBJ2-1; TRBD2 agrees at 11 bases. Trimming at V came to 2 bases and at J to 6 bases, leaving 3 bases not matched to a gene. The germline gives CDR1 LGHNT, CDR2 FRNRAP. CDR3 length: 15 amino acids. The CDR3 here is CASGLNLAGGNEQFF. As DNA, the CDR3 is TGTGCTAGTGGTTTGAACCTAGCGGGAGGCAATGAGCAGTTCTTC. The full variable domain, its missing parts supplied by reference TRBV12-5 and TRBJ2-1, is DARVTQTPRHKVTEMGQEVTMRCQPILGHNTVFWYRQTMMQGLELLAYFRNRAPLDDSGMPKDRFSAEMPDATLATLKIQPSEPRDSAVYFCASGLNLAGGNEQFFGPGTRLTVL.

The V call is TRBV25-1, the J call TRBJ1-6; D remains ambiguous. In germline, CDR1 is MGHDK, CDR2 SYGVNS. The CDR3 loop spans 15 amino acids. With 0 bases removed from V and 9 bases from J, the gap between germline ends came to 12 bases. CDR3 DNA sequence: TGTGCCAGCAGTGAATATCGAGAGGAAGGTTCACCCCTCCACTTT. This translates into CASSEYREEGSPLHF.

The rearrangement links TRBV3-1 (or the pseudogene TRBV3-2) to TRBJ2-5; D remains unclear. The V end was cut by 4 bases, the J end by 4 bases, with 13 bases between. CDR3 length: 14 residues. The germline V gene has CDR1 LGHDT and CDR2 YNNKEL (reference sequence). CDR3: CASSLNPMRETQYF. CDR3 DNA sequence: TGTGCCAGCAGCCTGAATCCTATGCGAGAGACCCAGTACTTC.

The chain links TRBV19 to TRBJ1-4; 8 positions agree with TRBD1. V lost 4 bases, J lost 7 bases, and 5 bases stayed unmatched. The V gene's germline CDR1 is LNHDA and CDR2 SQIVND (reference sequence). The CDR3 consists of 14 residues. The CDR3 reads CASSTGTGFEKLFF. CDR3 DNA: TGTGCCAGTAGTACCGGGACAGGCTTTGAAAAACTGTTTTTT. The full variable domain, in which reference TRBV19 and TRBJ1-4 provide the parts outside the CDR3, is DGGITQSPKYLFRKEGQNVTLSCEQNLNHDAMYWYRQDPGQGLRLIYYSQIVNDFQKGDIAEGYSVSREKKESFPLTVTSAQKNPTAFYLCASSTGTGFEKLFFGSGTQLSVL.